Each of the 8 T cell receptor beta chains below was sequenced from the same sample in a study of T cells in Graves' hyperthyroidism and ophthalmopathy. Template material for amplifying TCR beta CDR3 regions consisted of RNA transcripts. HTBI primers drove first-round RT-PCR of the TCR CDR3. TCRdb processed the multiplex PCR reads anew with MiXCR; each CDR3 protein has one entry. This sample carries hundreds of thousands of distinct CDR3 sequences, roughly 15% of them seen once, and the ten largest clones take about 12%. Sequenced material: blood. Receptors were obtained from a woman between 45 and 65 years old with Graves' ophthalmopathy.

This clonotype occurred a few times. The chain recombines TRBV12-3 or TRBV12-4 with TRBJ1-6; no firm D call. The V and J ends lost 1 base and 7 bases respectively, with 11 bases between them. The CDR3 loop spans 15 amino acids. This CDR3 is CASSLDARPNSPLHF. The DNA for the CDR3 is TGTGCCAGCAGTTTAGATGCCAGACCAAATTCACCCCTCCACTTT.

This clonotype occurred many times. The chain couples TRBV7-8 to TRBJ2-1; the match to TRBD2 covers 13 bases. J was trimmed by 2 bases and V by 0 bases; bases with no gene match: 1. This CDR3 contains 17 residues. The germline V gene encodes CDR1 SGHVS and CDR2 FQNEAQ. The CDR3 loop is CASSLAGLAGPYNEQFF. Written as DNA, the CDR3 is TGTGCCAGCAGCTTAGCGGGACTAGCGGGGCCCTACAATGAGCAGTTCTTC.

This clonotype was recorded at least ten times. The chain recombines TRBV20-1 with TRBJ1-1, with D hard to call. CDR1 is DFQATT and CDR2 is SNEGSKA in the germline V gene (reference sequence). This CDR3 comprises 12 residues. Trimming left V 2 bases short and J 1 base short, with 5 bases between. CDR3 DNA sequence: TGCAGTGCTAGACCCAAGAACACTGAAGCTTTCTTT. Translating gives CSARPKNTEAFF.

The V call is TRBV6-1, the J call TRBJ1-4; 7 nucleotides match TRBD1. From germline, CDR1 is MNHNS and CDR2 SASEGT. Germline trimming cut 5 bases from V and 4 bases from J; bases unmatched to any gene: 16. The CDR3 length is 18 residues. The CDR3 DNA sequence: TGTGCCAGCAGTTACACAGGACCGCATCAGGGGGGTAATGAAAAACTGTTTTTT. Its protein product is CASSYTGPHQGGNEKLFF.

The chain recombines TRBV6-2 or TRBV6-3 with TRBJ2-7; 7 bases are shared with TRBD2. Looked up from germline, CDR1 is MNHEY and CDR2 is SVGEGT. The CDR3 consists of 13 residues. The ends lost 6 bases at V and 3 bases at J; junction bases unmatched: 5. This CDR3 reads CASRQTSHYEQYF. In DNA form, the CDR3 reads TGTGCCAGCAGACAGACTAGCCACTACGAGCAGTACTTC.

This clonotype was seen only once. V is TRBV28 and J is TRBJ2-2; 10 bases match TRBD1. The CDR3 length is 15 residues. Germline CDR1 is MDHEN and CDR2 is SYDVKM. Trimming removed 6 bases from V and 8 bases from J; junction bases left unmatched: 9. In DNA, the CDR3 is TGTGCCAGCAGATTTGATGGGACAGGGGTTGGGGAGCTGTTTTTT. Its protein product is CASRFDGTGVGELFF.

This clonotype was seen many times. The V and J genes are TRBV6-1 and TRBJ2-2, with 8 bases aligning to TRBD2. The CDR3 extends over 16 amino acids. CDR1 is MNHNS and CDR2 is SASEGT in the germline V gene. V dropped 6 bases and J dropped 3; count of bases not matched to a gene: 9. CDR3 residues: CASRTISGKDTGELFF. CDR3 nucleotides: TGTGCCAGCAGAACCATTAGCGGGAAGGACACCGGGGAGCTGTTTTTT.

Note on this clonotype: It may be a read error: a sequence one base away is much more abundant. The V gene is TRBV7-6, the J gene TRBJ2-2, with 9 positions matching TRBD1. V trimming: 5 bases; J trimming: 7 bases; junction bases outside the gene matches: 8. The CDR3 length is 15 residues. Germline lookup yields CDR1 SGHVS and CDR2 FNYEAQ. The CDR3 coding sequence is TGTGCCAGCAGCCTTGGGACAGGGACAGGCGGGGAGCTGTTTTTT. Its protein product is CASSLGTGTGGELFF.